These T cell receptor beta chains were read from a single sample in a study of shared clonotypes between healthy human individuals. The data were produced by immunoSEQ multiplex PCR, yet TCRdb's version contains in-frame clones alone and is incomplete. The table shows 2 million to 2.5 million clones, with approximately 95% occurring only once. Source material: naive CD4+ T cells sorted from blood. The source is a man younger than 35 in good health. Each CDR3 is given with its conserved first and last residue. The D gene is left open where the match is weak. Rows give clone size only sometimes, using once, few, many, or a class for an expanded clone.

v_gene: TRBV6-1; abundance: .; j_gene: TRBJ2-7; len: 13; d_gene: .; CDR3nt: TGTGCCAGCAGTCCTGGGAGCTCCTACGAGCAGTACTTC; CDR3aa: CASSPGSSYEQYF
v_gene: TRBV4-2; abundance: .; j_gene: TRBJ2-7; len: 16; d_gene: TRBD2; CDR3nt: TGTGCCAGCAGCCAAGATGGGGCGGGAGGAGTTTACGAGCAGTACTTC; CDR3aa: CASSQDGAGGVYEQYF
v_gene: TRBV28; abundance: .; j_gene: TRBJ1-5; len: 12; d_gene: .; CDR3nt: TGTGCCAGCAGTTCACAGGGAGAGCCCCAGCATTTT; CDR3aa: CASSSQGEPQHF
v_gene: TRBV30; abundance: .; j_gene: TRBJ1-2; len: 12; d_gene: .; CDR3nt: TGTGCCTGGAGTGGTGTCACTTGGGGCTACACCTTC; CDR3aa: CAWSGVTWGYTF
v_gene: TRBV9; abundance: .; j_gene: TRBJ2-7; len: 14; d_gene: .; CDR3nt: TGTGCCAGCAGCGTAGAAGCGGGTCCCTACGAGCAGTACTTC; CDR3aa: CASSVEAGPYEQYF
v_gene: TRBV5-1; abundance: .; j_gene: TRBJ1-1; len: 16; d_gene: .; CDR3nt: TGCGCCAGCACCCAAGGAGGGTGGGTCAAGAACACTGAAGCTTTCTTT; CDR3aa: CASTQGGWVKNTEAFF
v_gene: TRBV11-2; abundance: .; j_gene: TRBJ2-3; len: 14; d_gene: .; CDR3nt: TGTGCCAGCAGCTTAACGCTAGCGACAGATACGCAGTATTTT; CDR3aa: CASSLTLATDTQYF
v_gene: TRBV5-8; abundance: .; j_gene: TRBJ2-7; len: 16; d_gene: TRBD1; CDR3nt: TGTGCCAGCAGCTTAACCGGGGACAGGGGGAACTACGAGCAGTACTTC; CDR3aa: CASSLTGDRGNYEQYF
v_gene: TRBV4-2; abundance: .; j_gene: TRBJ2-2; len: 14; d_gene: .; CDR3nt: TGTGCCAGCAGCCAAGAAGTGGGAACCGGGGAGCTGTTTTTT; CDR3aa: CASSQEVGTGELFF
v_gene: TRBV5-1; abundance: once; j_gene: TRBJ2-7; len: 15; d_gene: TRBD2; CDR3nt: TGCGCCAGCAGATTAGACCAGGGAGGGTCCTACGAGCAGTACTTC; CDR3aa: CASRLDQGGSYEQYF
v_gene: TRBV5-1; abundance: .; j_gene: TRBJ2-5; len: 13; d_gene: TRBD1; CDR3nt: TGCGCCAGCAGACCCACAGGGGTTGAGACCCAGTACTTC; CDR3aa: CASRPTGVETQYF
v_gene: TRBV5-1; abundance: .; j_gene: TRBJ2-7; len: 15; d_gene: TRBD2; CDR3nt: TGCGCCAGCAGCTCCTTAGCGGGCCACTCCTACGAGCAGTACTTC; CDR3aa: CASSSLAGHSYEQYF
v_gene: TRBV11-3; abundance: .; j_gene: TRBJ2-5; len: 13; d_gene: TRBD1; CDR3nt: TGTGCCAGCAGCTCGACAGGGGTCGAGACCCAGTACTTC; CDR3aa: CASSSTGVETQYF
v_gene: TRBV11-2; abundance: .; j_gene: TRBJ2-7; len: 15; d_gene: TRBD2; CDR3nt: TGTGCGGGCGCCAACGGTCAAGCGGGATCCTACGAGCAGTACTTC; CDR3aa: CAGANGQAGSYEQYF
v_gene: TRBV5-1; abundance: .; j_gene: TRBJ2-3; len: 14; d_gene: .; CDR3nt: TGCGCCAGCAGCTTGGGACAGGAAGGAGATACGCAGTATTTT; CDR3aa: CASSLGQEGDTQYF
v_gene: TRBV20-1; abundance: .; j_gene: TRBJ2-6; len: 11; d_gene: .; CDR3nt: TGCAGTGCGGAGGGGGCCAACGTCCTGACTTTC; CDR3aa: CSAEGANVLTF
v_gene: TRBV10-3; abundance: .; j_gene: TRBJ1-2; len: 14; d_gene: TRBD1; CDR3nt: TGTGCCATCAGGATTACGGGACAGTCTCATGGCTACACCTTC; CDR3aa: CAIRITGQSHGYTF
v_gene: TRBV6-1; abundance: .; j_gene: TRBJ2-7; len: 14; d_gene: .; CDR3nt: TGTGCCAGCAGTGAACTTATACAGGTCTACGAGCAGTACTTC; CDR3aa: CASSELIQVYEQYF
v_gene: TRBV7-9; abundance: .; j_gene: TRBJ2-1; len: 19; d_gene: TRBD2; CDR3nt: TGTGCCAGCAGTTCGACTAGCGGGAAACGATTGAGCTCCTACAATGAGCAGTTCTTC; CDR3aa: CASSSTSGKRLSSYNEQFF
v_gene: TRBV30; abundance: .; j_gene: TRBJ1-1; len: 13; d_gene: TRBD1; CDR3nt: TGTGCCTGGAGTGTAGTGTTGGGACAGGAGGCTTTCTTT; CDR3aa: CAWSVVLGQEAFF
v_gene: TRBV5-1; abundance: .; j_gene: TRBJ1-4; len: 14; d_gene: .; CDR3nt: TGCGCCAGCAGCTTGGACAGGGAGGGGGAAAAACTGTTTTTT; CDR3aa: CASSLDREGEKLFF
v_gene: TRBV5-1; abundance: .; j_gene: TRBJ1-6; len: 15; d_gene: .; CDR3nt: TGCGCCAGCACCACCGAAGGGGAGAACCATTCCCCCCTCCACTTT; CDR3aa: CASTTEGENHSPLHF
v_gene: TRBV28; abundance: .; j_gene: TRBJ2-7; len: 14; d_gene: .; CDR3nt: TGTGCCAGCCTGCCAGTTGGGGGCTTCTACGAGCAGTACTTC; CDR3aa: CASLPVGGFYEQYF
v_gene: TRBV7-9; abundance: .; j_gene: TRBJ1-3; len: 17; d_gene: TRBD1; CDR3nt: TGTGCCAGCAGCCTAGGACAGGCGGAAAGCTCTGGAAACACCATATATTTT; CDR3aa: CASSLGQAESSGNTIYF
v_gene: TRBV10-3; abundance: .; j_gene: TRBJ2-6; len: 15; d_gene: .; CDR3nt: TGTGCCATCAGTAGACAGCTCTCTGGGGCCAACGTCCTGACTTTC; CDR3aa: CAISRQLSGANVLTF
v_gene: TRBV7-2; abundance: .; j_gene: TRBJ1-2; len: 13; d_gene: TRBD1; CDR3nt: TGTGCCAGCAGCTTCTCCGGGACAGATGGCTACACCTTC; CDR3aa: CASSFSGTDGYTF
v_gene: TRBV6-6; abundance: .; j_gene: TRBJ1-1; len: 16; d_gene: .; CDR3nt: TGTGCCAGCAGTTACACCCTCCCAACAGTAAACACTGAAGCTTTCTTT; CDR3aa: CASSYTLPTVNTEAFF
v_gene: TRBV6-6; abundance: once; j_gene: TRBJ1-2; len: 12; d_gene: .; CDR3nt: TGTGCCATATCAGGGGATAGGGGCGGCTACACCTTC; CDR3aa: CAISGDRGGYTF
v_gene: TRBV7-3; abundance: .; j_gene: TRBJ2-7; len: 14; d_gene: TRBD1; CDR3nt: TGTGCCAGCAGCTCCGGGACAGGGGGTTACGAGCAGTACTTC; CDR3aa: CASSSGTGGYEQYF
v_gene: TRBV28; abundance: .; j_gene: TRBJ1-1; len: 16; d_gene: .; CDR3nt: TGTGCCAGCAGTTTGGTGACAGGTTGGACGAACACTGAAGCTTTCTTT; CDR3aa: CASSLVTGWTNTEAFF
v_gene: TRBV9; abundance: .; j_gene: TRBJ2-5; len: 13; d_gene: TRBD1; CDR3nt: TGTGCCAGCACCGGACAGGGGCATGGGACCCAGTACTTC; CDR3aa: CASTGQGHGTQYF
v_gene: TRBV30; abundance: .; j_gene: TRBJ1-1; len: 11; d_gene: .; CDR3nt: TGTGCCTGGATAGGTAGCACTGAAGCTTTCTTT; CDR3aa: CAWIGSTEAFF
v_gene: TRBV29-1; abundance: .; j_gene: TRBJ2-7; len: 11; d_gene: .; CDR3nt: TGCAGCGTCCTAAGCTCCTACGAGCAGTACTTC; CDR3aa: CSVLSSYEQYF
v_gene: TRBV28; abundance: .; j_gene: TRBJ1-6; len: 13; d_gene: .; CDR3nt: TGTGCCAGCAGTTTTTTTCAGGGTTCACCCCTCCACTTT; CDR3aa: CASSFFQGSPLHF
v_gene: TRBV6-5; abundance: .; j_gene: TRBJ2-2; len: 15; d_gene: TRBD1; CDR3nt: TGTGCCAGCAGTTTTAGGACAGGATGGGCCGGGGAGCTGTTTTTT; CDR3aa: CASSFRTGWAGELFF
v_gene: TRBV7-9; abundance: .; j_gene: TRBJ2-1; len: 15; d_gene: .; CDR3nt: TGTGCCAGCAGCTCAGGGGCCGTAACCTACAATGAGCAGTTCTTC; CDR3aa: CASSSGAVTYNEQFF
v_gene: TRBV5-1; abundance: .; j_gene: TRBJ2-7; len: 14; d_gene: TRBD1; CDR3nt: TGCGCCAGCAGCTCAGGACAGGGCGTTCGCGAGCAGTACTTC; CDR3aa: CASSSGQGVREQYF
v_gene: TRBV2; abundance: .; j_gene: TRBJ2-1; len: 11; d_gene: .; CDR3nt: TGTGCCAGCACGCAAGAAGTCGAGCAGTTCTTC; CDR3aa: CASTQEVEQFF